The text below deals with one TCR beta chain. The hyperthyroidism patients had all been newly diagnosed, and their disease duration was under 2 months. Their ages ranged from 18 to 65 years. Uncontrolled infection, other autoimmune disease, pregnancy and lactation each barred patients from inclusion. This sample stems from a study of T cells in Graves' hyperthyroidism and ophthalmopathy. RNA transcripts gave rise to amplified TCR beta CDR3 regions. HTBI primers drove first-round RT-PCR of the TCR CDR3. TCRdb passed the multiplex PCR reads through MiXCR, listing each CDR3 protein once. Here the sample spans hundreds of thousands of distinct CDR3 sequences, around 15% being singletons. The V and J ends lost 3 bases and 4 bases respectively, with 12 bases between them. The CDR3 contains 15 residues.

The sample consisted of blood. The source is a woman under 30 with Graves' hyperthyroidism. This chain links TRBV12-3 or TRBV12-4 with TRBJ2-2; D not resolved. The CDR3: CASSFLERFTGELFF. In DNA form, the CDR3 reads TGTGCCAGCAGTTTCTTAGAGCGATTCACCGGGGAGCTGTTTTTT.